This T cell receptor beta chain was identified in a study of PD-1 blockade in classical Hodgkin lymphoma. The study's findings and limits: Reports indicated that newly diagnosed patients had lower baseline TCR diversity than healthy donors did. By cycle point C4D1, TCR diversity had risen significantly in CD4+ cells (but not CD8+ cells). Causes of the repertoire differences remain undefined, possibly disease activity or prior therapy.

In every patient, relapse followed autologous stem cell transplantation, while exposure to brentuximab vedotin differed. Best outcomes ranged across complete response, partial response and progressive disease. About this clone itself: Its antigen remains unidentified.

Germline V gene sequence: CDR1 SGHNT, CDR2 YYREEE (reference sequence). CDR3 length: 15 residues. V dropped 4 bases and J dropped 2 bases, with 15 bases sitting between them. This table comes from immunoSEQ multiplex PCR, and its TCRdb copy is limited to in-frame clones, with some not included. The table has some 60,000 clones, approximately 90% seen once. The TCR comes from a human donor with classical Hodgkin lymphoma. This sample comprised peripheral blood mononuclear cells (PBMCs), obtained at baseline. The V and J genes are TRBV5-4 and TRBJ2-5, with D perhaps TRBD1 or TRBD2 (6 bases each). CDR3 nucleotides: TGTGCCAGCAGCATACTAGGAGGGGGACAAGAGACCCAGTACTTC. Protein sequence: CASSILGGGQETQYF.